Shown below are 25 T cell receptor beta chains from a single sample sequenced in a study of read filtering for tumor transcriptome and immune sequencing. Molecular barcoded adaptors covering alpha/delta and beta/gamma chains were used on roughly 370 ng RNA. In TCRdb, the reads were re-called with MiXCR into one record per CDR3 protein. Here the sample spans more than 55,000 distinct CDR3 sequences, roughly 20% being singletons. Sequenced sample: a population of CD138-negative cells sorted from bone marrow. The receptors originated from a donor aged 40 or over with multiple myeloma.

This clonotype came up many times. CDR3: CASSDTVYEQYF. CDR3 coding DNA: TGTGCCAGCAGCGACACAGTATACGAGCAGTACTTC. The chain combines TRBV7-9 with TRBJ2-7, with D hard to call. The CDR3 totals 12 residues. The germline V and J ends were trimmed by 5 bases and 4 bases, with 9 bases remaining between them. In germline, CDR1 is SEHNR, CDR2 FQNEAQ (reference sequence). Full variable domain (outside the CDR3, taken from reference TRBV7-9 and TRBJ2-7): DTGVSQNPRHKITKRGQNVTFRCDPISEHNRLYWYRQTLGQGPEFLTYFQNEAQLEKSRLLSDRFSAERPKGSFSTLEIQRTEQGDSAMYLCASSDTVYEQYFGPGTRLTVT.

The chain couples TRBV19 to TRBJ2-3, with D perhaps being TRBD1 or TRBD2 (5 bases each). The CDR3 has 15 residues. CDR1 and CDR2 from the germline V gene are LNHDA and SQIVND (reference sequence). The V end was cut by 6 bases, the J end by 5 bases, with 18 bases between. The CDR3 nucleotides read TGTGCCAGTAGAATTGGCATCGGGGCCGGAGATACGCAGTATTTT. Translated: CASRIGIGAGDTQYF.

This clonotype was counted ten times or more. This sequence joins TRBV11-3 and TRBJ2-3; D is ambiguous. CDR3 length equals 13 residues. The V gene's germline CDR1 is SGHNT and CDR2 YENEEA. V was cut by 6 bases and J by 1 base, with 8 bases left in between. In nucleotides, the CDR3 is TGTGCCAGCAGTCTACGTCGCACAGATACGCAGTATTTT. Residues: CASSLRRTDTQYF.

The table lists this clonotype with a few counts. Given a much more abundant clone one base away, this may be a read error. The V call is TRBV6-2 or TRBV6-3, the J call TRBJ2-1; 10 positions match TRBD2. The germline V gene encodes CDR1 MNHEY and CDR2 SVGEGT. The CDR3 sequence is 15 residues long. CDR3 in DNA: TGTGCCAGCAGCCTCAGCGGGAGGGCTTACAATGAGCGGTTCTTC. Amino acid sequence: CASSLSGRAYNERFF.

This clonotype was seen a handful of times. J is TRBJ2-7 and V is TRBV28; TRBD1 aligns across 8 bases. Germline-derived CDR1 and CDR2 are MDHEN and SYDVKM. The CDR3 is 15 amino acids. V shed 4 bases and J 3 bases; nucleotides not matched to a gene: 8. The CDR3 coding sequence is TGTGCCAGCAGTTCTCCGGGACAGGAGATCTACGAGCAGTACTTC. The encoded protein is CASSSPGQEIYEQYF.

The rearrangement links TRBV4-1 to TRBJ1-1, with D uncertain. Trimming took 6 bases from V and 9 from J, leaving 23 bases between them. Germline V gives CDR1 MGHRA, CDR2 YSYEKL. CDR3 size: 15 residues. CDR3 region: CASSPSMFGPVKAFF. Written as DNA, the CDR3 is TGCGCCAGCAGTCCAAGCATGTTTGGTCCTGTTAAAGCTTTCTTT.

Ten or more counts support this clonotype. The rearrangement links TRBV24-1 to TRBJ2-3; D uncertain. Germline CDR1 KGHDR, CDR2 SFDVKD. This CDR3 is 14 amino acids long. Trimming removed 4 bases from V and 9 bases from J, with 16 bases in between. CDR3 sequence (DNA): TGTGCCACCAGTGACTGGGGTCGAGTGGAGACGCAGTATTTT. Amino acids: CATSDWGRVETQYF.

This clonotype was counted at least ten times. The rearrangement uses TRBV29-1 and TRBJ2-7; TRBD2 is a possible D gene (7 bases). The CDR3 has 12 residues. Germline values: CDR1 SQVTM, CDR2 ANQGSEA. Trimming removed 3 bases at V and 2 bases at J, with 8 bases between. For the CDR3, the DNA is TGCAGCGTTGAGGGGGGGCCCTACGAGCAGTACTTC. This gives the protein CSVEGGPYEQYF.

There are many counts of this clonotype. The V call is TRBV20-1, the J call TRBJ2-1, with TRBD2 identical over 14 bases. Unmatched junction bases numbered 7, after V lost 0 bases and J lost 6 bases. The germline V gene encodes CDR1 DFQATT and CDR2 SNEGSKA (reference sequence). The length of the CDR3 is 17 residues. The CDR3 loop is CSARDPTSGRVPNEQFF. CDR3 bases: TGCAGTGCTAGAGACCCGACTAGCGGGAGGGTCCCCAATGAGCAGTTCTTC.

This clonotype is deemed medium-sized. The J gene is TRBJ2-1, the V gene TRBV29-1; D not resolved. V lost 4 bases, J lost 7 bases, and 11 bases lay in between. CDR3 size: 12 residues. Germline V CDR1 and CDR2: SQVTM, ANQGSEA. The CDR3 nucleotides are TGCAGCGTTGTCGGCCAGCTAAATGAGCAGTTCTTC. As protein: CSVVGQLNEQFF.

By proportion, this clonotype is medium-sized. The V call is TRBV29-1, the J call TRBJ2-1; D call uncertain. Trimming left V 2 bases short and J 7 bases short, with 12 bases between. Germline lookup yields CDR1 SQVTM and CDR2 ANQGSEA. The CDR3 contains 13 residues. In nucleotides, the CDR3 is TGCAGCGTTGAATCGAGCCGAGCGAATGAGCAGTTCTTC. Protein product: CSVESSRANEQFF.

Concerning this clonotype itself: This sequence may be a read error, since a much larger clone differs from it by one base. The chain recombines TRBV12-3 or TRBV12-4 with TRBJ1-1, with D tentatively TRBD1 (5 bases). V gave up 7 bases and J gave up 4 bases, with 13 bases separating them. This CDR3 is built from 13 residues. CDR3 sequence: CASNFGGGTEAFF. CDR3 DNA sequence: TGTGCCAGCAATTTTGGGGGAGGCACTGAAGCTTTCTTT.

This chain connects TRBV18 to TRBJ2-7; D is tentatively TRBD1 or TRBD2 (6 bases each). This CDR3 contains 15 residues. The germline V gene encodes CDR1 KGHSH and CDR2 LQKENI. Trimming left V 2 bases short and J 0 bases short, with 11 bases between. This CDR3 is CASSPTGGGSYEQYF. The DNA for the CDR3 is TGTGCCAGCTCACCAACCGGGGGCGGCTCCTACGAGCAGTACTTC.

This clonotype has more than one count but fewer than ten. The V and J genes are TRBV19 and TRBJ2-7; D may be TRBD2 (5 bases). The CDR3 covers 13 residues. Germline CDR1 LNHDA, CDR2 SQIVND (reference sequence). V was clipped by 6 bases and J by 5 bases, with 14 bases between them. CDR3 residues: CASSLRSGNEQYF. The CDR3 bases are TGTGCCAGTAGCCTCAGAAGCGGAAACGAGCAGTACTTC.

The chain links TRBV11-2 to TRBJ2-5; 9 nucleotides agree with TRBD2. J was trimmed by 5 bases and V by 5 bases; bases with no gene match: 12. Germline V gives CDR1 SGHAT, CDR2 FQNNGV. CDR3 length equals 16 residues. For the CDR3, the DNA is TGTGCCAGCAGCCCCCGGGCGGGGGGGCCATGGGAGACCCAGTACTTC. It yields the protein CASSPRAGGPWETQYF. The full variable domain, with the rest looked up from reference TRBV11-2 and TRBJ2-5, is EAGVAQSPRYKIIEKRQSVAFWCNPISGHATLYWYQQILGQGPKLLIQFQNNGVVDDSQLPKDRFSAERLKGVDSTLKIQPAKLEDSAVYLCASSPRAGGPWETQYFGPGTRLLVL.

This clonotype occurred many times. V is TRBV6-7 and J is TRBJ2-5, with 8 bases identical to TRBD2. TRBV6-7 is assigned to the ORF class and has an uncertain function. Trimming at V came to 2 bases and at J to 5 bases, leaving 13 bases not matched to a gene. CDR3 size: 17 residues. CDR3 bases: TGTGCCAGCAGTTACCCCCGAGCGCGAGCGGGGGAGGAGACCCAGTACTTC. Its protein is CASSYPRARAGEETQYF.

In its sample, this clonotype was seen many times. The chain employs TRBV30 and TRBJ2-3; no definite D call. Germline V lookup: CDR1 GTSNPN, CDR2 SVGIG (reference sequence). The V end lost 2 bases, the J end lost 2 bases, and 8 bases lay between the germline ends. This CDR3 has 13 residues. DNA of the CDR3: TGTGCCTGGAGTAGGCCAGACACAGATACGCAGTATTTT. This sequence encodes CAWSRPDTDTQYF.

The rearrangement uses TRBV3-1 and TRBJ1-2; 7 nucleotides match TRBD1. The CDR3 is 13 residues long. Trimming removed 0 bases from V and 13 bases from J; junction bases left unmatched: 8. The germline V gene has CDR1 LGHDT and CDR2 YNNKEL (reference sequence). CDR3 nucleotide sequence: TGTGCCAGCAGCCAAGATTTGAGGGGGCAGTGCACCTTC. It encodes CASSQDLRGQCTF.

This clonotype was detected a few times. This chain joins TRBV28 and TRBJ2-4; the D is unclear. V was shortened by 5 bases and J by 0 bases, with 2 bases between the two germline ends. The CDR3 extends over 12 amino acids. CDR1 is MDHEN, CDR2 SYDVKM, per germline. CDR3 loop: CASSLAKNIQYF. In DNA, the CDR3 is TGTGCCAGCAGTCTAGCCAAAAACATTCAGTACTTC.

This clonotype was counted between two and nine times. V is TRBV14 and J is TRBJ2-3; 10 positions agree with TRBD1. The CDR3 is 16 amino acids. Trimming removed 5 bases from V and 4 bases from J; junction bases left unmatched: 9. CDR1 SGHDN and CDR2 FVKESK come from the germline V gene. The CDR3: CASSYRPGQGPDTQYF. In DNA, the CDR3 is TGTGCCAGCAGCTACCGACCGGGACAGGGGCCAGATACGCAGTATTTT.

The genes are TRBV12-3 or TRBV12-4 and TRBJ1-2, with D hard to call. V was shortened by 6 bases and J by 3 bases, with 11 bases between the two germline ends. CDR3 length: 13 amino acids. The CDR3 DNA is TGTGCCAGCAGGGGTGGAGTGCACTATGGCTACACCTTC. Translated: CASRGGVHYGYTF.

Turning to this clonotype: This may be a read error: a much more frequent sequence differs by one nucleotide. The rearrangement uses TRBV7-9 and TRBJ1-4; 7 bases are a match to TRBD1. The germline gives CDR1 SEHNR, CDR2 FQNEAQ (reference sequence). This CDR3 comprises 15 residues. CDR3 amino acids: CASSFLGTANEELFF. Here the CDR3 DNA reads TGTGCCAGCAGCTTCCTTGGGACAGCGAATGAAGAACTGTTTTTT.

This clonotype was detected a few times. This could be a read error, since a much larger clone is one nucleotide away. The CDR3 coding sequence is TGTGCCTGCAAGGTTAGCGGGAGGGCCTCCGATACGCAGTATTTT. It is translated as CACKVSGRASDTQYF. The chain has TRBV12-3 or TRBV12-4 and TRBJ2-3; 11 positions agree with TRBD2. The trim removed 11 bases at V and 6 bases at J, leaving 13 bases unmatched. The CDR3 extends over 15 amino acids.

Turning to this clonotype: A much larger clone is a single base away; this may be a read error. V usage is TRBV20-1 and J usage is TRBJ1-6, with TRBD1 matching over 8 bases. Germline assignment: CDR1 DFQATT and CDR2 SNEGSKA (reference sequence). The V gene end was trimmed by 6 bases and the J gene end by 8 bases; junction bases not matched to a gene: 6. The CDR3 spans 13 residues. CDR3 bases: TGCAGTGCGAGGGGACAGGTTGATTCACCCCTCCACTTT. It specifies CSARGQVDSPLHF.

In this sample, this clonotype turned up many times. The V call is TRBV7-2, the J call TRBJ2-1, with D possibly TRBD1 on 5 matching bases. There are 16 residues in the CDR3. Germline CDR1 SGHTA, CDR2 FQGNSA. The ends were cut back, 5 bases at V and 8 bases at J, with 22 bases in the middle. Written as DNA, the CDR3 is TGTGCCAGCAGCCCCCATCCAGGGCCCCTGTCCGATGAGCAGTTCTTC. Amino acids: CASSPHPGPLSDEQFF. The variable domain in full, with the rest retrieved from reference TRBV7-2 and TRBJ2-1, is GAGVSQSPSNKVTEKGKDVELRCDPISGHTALYWYRQSLGQGLEFLIYFQGNSAPDKSGLPSDRFSAERTGGSVSTLTIQRTQQEDSAVYLCASSPHPGPLSDEQFFGPGTRLTVL.